Listed here are 27 T cell receptor beta chains from one sample, sequenced in a study of T-cell memory formation after mild COVID-19. TCRdb processed the 5' RACE reads anew with MiXCR; each CDR3 protein has one entry. The sample lists approximately 350,000 distinct CDR3 sequences, around 27% seen once, with approximately 13% in the top ten. The sequenced material came from PBMCs or a T cell subset sorted from them (not recorded which). The receptor source for this set is an adult woman who had mild COVID-19 (a few samples of this study predate the infection). Cell type and time point are not known.

The rearrangement links TRBV20-1 to TRBJ2-2, with D possibly TRBD1 on 5 matching bases. Deletions cut 8 bases from V and 7 bases from J, with 14 bases between. CDR3 length: 12 amino acids. Per germline, CDR1 DFQATT and CDR2 SNEGSKA (reference sequence). The CDR3 reads CSSQAPNGELFF. In nucleotides, the CDR3 is TGCAGTTCACAGGCTCCTAACGGGGAGCTGTTTTTT.

This clonotype showed up just a few times. The rearrangement joins TRBV10-3 to TRBJ2-5; D is undetermined. There are 13 residues in the CDR3. V lost 7 bases, J lost 5 bases, and 14 bases lay in between. Germline V gives CDR1 ENHRY, CDR2 SYGVKD. CDR3 in amino acids: CAIMATSLETQYF. The CDR3 nucleotides read TGTGCCATCATGGCGACCTCCCTTGAGACCCAGTACTTC.

The rearrangement links TRBV7-2 to TRBJ2-3; 8 bases agree with TRBD2. CDR1 is SGHTA, CDR2 FQGNSA, per germline. V shed 5 bases, J shed 5 bases, and the junction held 12 bases outside the gene matches. CDR3 size: 16 residues. CDR3 coding DNA: TGTGCCAGCAGCCTCTCGGGAGGGGGTGTAGGAGATACGCAGTATTTT. Residues: CASSLSGGGVGDTQYF. Full variable domain (outside the CDR3, taken from reference TRBV7-2 and TRBJ2-3): GAGVSQSPSNKVTEKGKDVELRCDPISGHTALYWYRQSLGQGLEFLIYFQGNSAPDKSGLPSDRFSAERTGGSVSTLTIQRTQQEDSAVYLCASSLSGGGVGDTQYFGPGTRLTVL.

The chain recombines TRBV12-3 or TRBV12-4 with TRBJ2-3, with D perhaps matching TRBD2 (6 bases). The CDR3 has 14 residues. V was trimmed by 6 bases and J by 0 bases, leaving 10 bases between them. CDR3 residues: CASSIGTSTDTQYF. For the CDR3, the DNA is TGTGCCAGCAGCATCGGGACTAGCACAGATACGCAGTATTTT.

This sequence joins TRBV4-3 and TRBJ2-7; no clear D gene. V was cut by 1 base and J by 3 bases, with 19 bases left in between. Germline V gives CDR1 LGHNA, CDR2 YSLEER. CDR3 length: 17 amino acids. CDR3 DNA sequence: TGCGCCAGCAGCCAAGGGGTCTCCGACCCTGCGCACTACGAGCAGTACTTC. Its protein is CASSQGVSDPAHYEQYF.

The V and J genes are TRBV5-1 and TRBJ2-1, with D perhaps assigned TRBD1 or TRBD2 (7 bases each). The V and J ends lost 4 bases and 5 bases respectively, with 25 bases between them. CDR3 length: 18 amino acids. CDR1 is SGHRS, CDR2 YFSETQ, per germline. The CDR3, as DNA: TGCGCCAGCAGCGGGGGGGGGACAGCCATCAAGCTGAACAATGAGCAGTTCTTC. It specifies CASSGGGTAIKLNNEQFF.

CDR3 sequence (DNA): TGTGCCAGCAGCTTAGACCGGCTCGGGATGCAGTTCTTC. As protein: CASSLDRLGMQFF. The chain joins TRBV7-8 to TRBJ2-1; possible D gene TRBD2, 5 bases. This CDR3 spans 13 amino acids. V was clipped by 1 base and J by 12 bases, with 13 bases between them. CDR1 SGHVS and CDR2 FQNEAQ come from the germline V gene.

V usage is TRBV27 and J usage is TRBJ2-7; D gene unclear. Germline V gene lookup returns CDR1 MNHEY and CDR2 SMNVEV (reference sequence). The CDR3 has 14 residues. V lost 1 base and J 0 bases, leaving 7 bases between the germline ends. The DNA of the CDR3 is TGTGCCAGCAGTTTATATGGGAACTCCTACGAGCAGTACTTC. It specifies CASSLYGNSYEQYF.

There are a few counts of this clonotype. The rearrangement uses TRBV20-1 and TRBJ1-5, with D tentatively TRBD1 (6 bases). Germline-derived CDR1 and CDR2 are DFQATT and SNEGSKA (reference sequence). The CDR3 is 12 amino acids. The ends were cut back, 8 bases at V and 2 bases at J, with 10 bases in the middle. The CDR3 nucleotides read TGCAGTCTAGGGGGTGGCAATCAGCCCCAGCATTTT. It specifies CSLGGGNQPQHF.

The chain couples TRBV5-1 to TRBJ1-4; 9 bases fit TRBD1. The CDR3 length is 15 residues. CDR1 SGHRS and CDR2 YFSETQ come from the germline V gene. V shed 4 bases, J shed 5 bases, and the junction held 6 bases outside the gene matches. The CDR3 sequence is CASSRRQGGNEKLFF. Written as DNA, the CDR3 is TGCGCCAGCAGCAGGCGACAGGGGGGAAATGAAAAACTGTTTTTT.

In its sample, this clonotype was seen a few times. This rearrangement joins TRBV13 to TRBJ2-1, with D possibly being TRBD1 or TRBD2 (5 bases each). Germline V gives CDR1 PRHDT, CDR2 FYEKMQ (reference sequence). CDR3 length: 12 amino acids. Trimming removed 6 bases at V and 10 bases at J, with 13 bases between. The DNA for the CDR3 is TGTGCCAGCAGGAGAACTGAGGGGGAGCAGTTCTTC. Translating it yields CASRRTEGEQFF.

This clonotype turned up a few times. The rearrangement uses TRBV7-8 and TRBJ2-1; 7 positions match TRBD1. Germline lookup yields CDR1 SGHVS and CDR2 FQNEAQ. The CDR3 consists of 16 residues. J gave up 4 bases and V 5 bases, and 11 bases lay outside the gene matches. The CDR3 bases are TGTGCCAGCAGCAGTACACCGGGACAGCTTTACAATGAGCAGTTCTTC. Its translation: CASSSTPGQLYNEQFF.

The chain employs TRBV12-3 or TRBV12-4 and TRBJ1-1; D not resolved. The CDR3 consists of 15 residues. The V gene lost 0 bases and the J gene lost 0 bases, with 8 bases spanning the gap. The CDR3 reads CASSLARSMNTEAFF. The CDR3 coding sequence is TGTGCCAGCAGTTTAGCGCGCAGTATGAACACTGAAGCTTTCTTT.

V gene TRBV29-1 combines with J gene TRBJ2-5, with D possibly matching TRBD1 (6 bases). Trimming removed 6 bases from V and 1 base from J, with 12 bases in between. CDR1 is SQVTM and CDR2 is ANQGSEA in the germline V gene. The length of the CDR3 is 13 residues. This CDR3 reads CSVRGPLQETQYF. The CDR3, as DNA: TGCAGCGTCAGGGGTCCCCTCCAAGAGACCCAGTACTTC.

This clonotype was seen a single time. This chain uses TRBV5-1 with TRBJ1-1; the match to TRBD1 covers 7 bases. V lost 0 bases and J lost 7; bases outside the gene matches: 9. The CDR3 runs 15 residues. Germline values: CDR1 SGHRS, CDR2 YFSETQ. The CDR3 nucleotides are TGCGCCAGCAGCTTGGGAAGGACAGGAGGGGGTGAAGCTTTCTTT. Amino acid sequence: CASSLGRTGGGEAFF.

This chain links TRBV5-5 with TRBJ2-7, with 8 bases fitting TRBD2. Unmatched junction bases numbered 5, after V lost 0 bases and J lost 3 bases. This CDR3 region has 15 residues. Germline V gene sequence: CDR1 SGHKS, CDR2 YYEKEE (reference sequence). The CDR3 DNA follows: TGTGCCAGCAGCTTGGGAGGGACTAGACTCTACGAGCAGTACTTC. This codes for CASSLGGTRLYEQYF.

The chain uses TRBV7-8 and TRBJ2-1; 11 bases align to TRBD2. Germline V gene data show CDR1 as SGHVS and CDR2 as FQNEAQ. The CDR3 extends over 16 amino acids. Trimming removed 5 bases from V and 5 bases from J; junction bases left unmatched: 8. This CDR3 reads CASSAELAGGNNEQFF. The CDR3 bases are TGTGCCAGCAGCGCAGAGCTAGCGGGAGGCAACAATGAGCAGTTCTTC.

The chain uses TRBV12-3 or TRBV12-4 and TRBJ2-1; the match to TRBD2 covers 7 bases. The V and J ends lost 5 bases and 1 base, in that order; junction bases with no gene match: 8. There are 16 residues in the CDR3. The CDR3 reads CASSRQGGSSYNEQFF. As DNA, the CDR3 is TGTGCCAGCAGTAGGCAGGGAGGGTCTTCCTACAATGAGCAGTTCTTC.

This clonotype was observed a handful of times. This rearrangement joins TRBV30 to TRBJ2-7, with 12 bases identical to TRBD1. The CDR3 covers 19 residues. With V trimmed by 0 bases and J by 2 bases, 14 bases remained unmatched. The germline V gene encodes CDR1 GTSNPN and CDR2 SVGIG (reference sequence). The chain's CDR3 is CAWSVRGRRRDRGPYEQYF. The CDR3 DNA follows: TGTGCCTGGAGTGTACGAGGGAGACGACGGGACAGGGGGCCCTACGAGCAGTACTTC.

A few counts support this clonotype. V gene TRBV2 combines with J gene TRBJ1-3; D gene uncertain. With 5 bases removed from V and 0 bases from J, the gap between germline ends came to 11 bases. Per the germline V gene, CDR1 is SNHLY and CDR2 is FYNNEI. The CDR3 length is 15 residues. This CDR3 is CASSYDGASGNTIYF. The CDR3 region has the DNA TGTGCCAGCAGTTATGACGGAGCCTCTGGAAACACCATATATTTT. The whole variable domain, filled in from reference TRBV2 and TRBJ1-3, reads EPEVTQTPSHQVTQMGQEVILRCVPISNHLYFYWYRQILGQKVEFLVSFYNNEISEKSEIFDDQFSVERPDGSNFTLKIRSTKLEDSAMYFCASSYDGASGNTIYFGEGSWLTVV.

CDR3 loop: CSVEEKQAASTDTQYF. The CDR3 region has the DNA TGCAGCGTTGAAGAAAAACAGGCGGCTAGCACAGATACGCAGTATTTT. The V and J genes are TRBV29-1 and TRBJ2-3; tentative D call: TRBD1 (5 bases). Trimming removed 0 bases from V and 0 bases from J, with 13 bases in between. This CDR3 contains 16 residues. Per germline, CDR1 SQVTM and CDR2 ANQGSEA.

This clonotype was observed a few times. The chain carries TRBV12-3 or TRBV12-4 and TRBJ2-7, with 7 bases matching TRBD2. J lost 2 bases, V lost 3 bases, and 4 bases had no gene match. The CDR3 runs 14 residues. This CDR3 reads CASSFTGGPYEQYF. CDR3 in DNA: TGTGCCAGCAGTTTTACGGGAGGACCCTACGAGCAGTACTTC.

Remarks on this clonotype: No conserved phenylalanine or tryptophan is present at the end of the CDR3, so a read error is the likely explanation. It is unclear where the CDR3 begins or ends on the DNA, so no DNA is shown, and the CDR3 is as TCRdb lists it. The chain has TRBV12-3 or TRBV12-4 and TRBJ2-6. The CDR3 extends over 8 residues, inclusive of both ends. This CDR3 is CASTLTES.

This chain uses TRBV4-1 with TRBJ2-5; 10 positions agree with TRBD1. This CDR3 contains 16 residues. Trimming took 4 bases from V and 2 from J; bases not matched to a gene: 7. CDR1 is MGHRA, CDR2 YSYEKL, per germline. This CDR3 reads CASSRRPGQGQETQYF. CDR3 DNA sequence: TGCGCCAGCAGCCGGCGACCGGGACAGGGGCAAGAGACCCAGTACTTC.

This clonotype was found once. The chain recombines TRBV5-4 with TRBJ2-7, with D perhaps TRBD1 or TRBD2 (5 bases each). The V and J ends lost 4 bases and 1 base respectively, with 18 bases between them. The CDR3 runs 16 residues. Germline V lookup: CDR1 SGHNT, CDR2 YYREEE (reference sequence). The CDR3 protein is CASSPPGTVASYEQYF. The CDR3 nucleotides are TGTGCCAGCAGCCCTCCCGGGACGGTGGCTTCCTACGAGCAGTACTTC.

The rearrangement joins TRBV7-9 to TRBJ2-7, with 7 bases fitting TRBD1. The CDR3 contains 15 residues. V was clipped by 4 bases and J by 7 bases; unmatched bases: 13. The germline V gene has CDR1 SEHNR and CDR2 FQNEAQ (reference sequence). CDR3 loop: CASSSGQSIMGEQYF. In DNA form, the CDR3 reads TGTGCCAGCAGCTCGGGACAGTCGATAATGGGGGAGCAGTACTTC.

This clonotype was seen more than once but under ten times. This chain joins TRBV5-4 and TRBJ1-1, with TRBD1 matching 8 bases. Trimming took 5 bases from V and 0 from J; bases not matched to a gene: 9. This CDR3 comprises 16 residues. Germline V gene lookup returns CDR1 SGHNT and CDR2 YYREEE (reference sequence). CDR3: CASSFGQGTLNTEAFF. In DNA, the CDR3 is TGTGCCAGCAGTTTCGGACAGGGCACGCTGAACACTGAAGCTTTCTTT.